This TCR beta chain originates from a study of shared clonotypes between healthy human individuals (dated by TCRdb to 2018 to 2020). Notes on the research overall: A couple of women and a few men aged 18 to 49 years were included in the cohort. Blood TCR repertoires of 5 or 6 healthy adults were deeply sequenced to estimate repertoire size and the extent of clonotype sharing between individuals. Libraries were prepared and TCR repertoires were sequenced by different laboratories using diverse techniques, in order to increase sequencing depth and limit assay-specific biases. Per donor, leukapheresis produced somewhere between about 0.8 and 9 billion PBMCs.

As for this clone: This clone's antigen is unknown. Base qualities were left out, and no much larger clone turns up one base away.

The donors were healthy, HIV-negative adults who had no recently reported acute infections or vaccinations. All donors were Caucasian adults living in Nashville, Tennessee, USA. For unsorted samples, around 85 million PBMCs were counted, and genomic DNA was extracted using the QIAamp DNA Blood Mini kit. Blood was collected by leukapheresis, and PBMCs were isolated by Ficoll-Histopaque density gradient centrifugation and then cryopreserved in liquid nitrogen vapor phase. The full study reports these points: Based on pairwise subsampling, the degree of clonotype sharing among donors was expected to be affected by sequencing depth. Sampling was restricted to blood, and TCR repertoires in tissue are likely to differ from TCR repertoires in blood. Because the study included only a small number of donors, the genetic and exposure-history diversity represented was limited.

Using the deep immunoSEQ assay, TCR CDR3 regions were amplified from genomic DNA by multiplex PCR. For each cell subset, the extracted genomic DNA was distributed evenly across all wells of several immunoSEQ 96-well plates, and each plate served as one replicate. For unsorted PBMC, around 290 ng of genomic DNA, equivalent to about 30,000 T cell genomes, went into each replicate PCR. Ten immunoSEQ deep assay plates were used to sequence the unsorted PBMC genomic DNA. Purified libraries were quantified with a Qubit 3.0 fluorometer, sized on a Bioanalyzer 2100, and re-quantified with the KAPA Library Quantification kit. Every immunoSEQ 96-well plate was sequenced on a separate single-read 150-cycle Illumina NextSeq 550 flow cell. The authors processed their data as follows. Because the immunoSEQ output included only junctional sequences and no quality scores, the filtering could not be the same as the filtering used for full-length reads. To assign V/J genes and CDR3, sequences were annotated against IMGT germline references using PyIR, a Python wrapper for IgBLAST v1.9. Reads with weak V/J assignments (E-value above 1e-6), missing CDR3, stop codons, out-of-frame junctions, or ambiguous translated residues were removed. A V3J clonotype was defined by an identical inferred V gene, J gene, and CDR3 amino acid sequence. Percentage overlap between repertoires was calculated by dividing the number of shared unique clonotypes by the size of the smaller repertoire. Three approaches were used to assess repertoire richness: RTK rarefaction, the Chao1 estimator, and Recon v2.1 estimates of unobserved clonotypes. TCRdb mirrors the immuneACCESS table, restricted to in-frame sequences. Some clones are absent from its copies; in checked studies, under half trace to an unresolved V gene, and the reason for the others is unknown. V, J and clone size reflect that table, while D and trimming were determined from the DNA. The sample table lists fewer than 650,000 clones, 60% to 85% of them with a count of one. Clones ranked in the top ten supply 13% of the sample.

From the cysteine through the phenylalanine, the CDR3 covers 14 amino acids. Only the CDR3 region is kept as DNA, spanning 42 bases read in frame from base 1. Sequences GTSNPN (CDR1) and SVGIG (CDR2) are obtained from the germline V gene (reference sequence). Trimming at the junction amounts to 2 bases on V and 0 bases on J, and the germline ends lie 10 bases apart. The origin of this receptor is a woman in her 40s in good health. Some clones in this sample may be carry-over from other donors' samples. The sequenced material came from PBMCs. The V and J segments used are TRBV30 and TRBJ2-5; the D gene remains uncertain. The CDR3 has the sequence CAWSLTRYQETQYF. The sequenced DNA: TGTGCCTGGAGTCTAACAAGGTACCAAGAGACCCAGTACTTC.